These 27 T cell receptor beta chains originate from one sample sequenced in a study of PD-1 and CTLA-4 blockade in melanoma (dated by TCRdb to about 2021). The receptor library was made with the immunoSEQ multiplex PCR assay. TCRdb's version of the immuneACCESS table is confined to in-frame rearrangements and falls short of the full clone set. An unresolved V gene accounts for under half of the shortfall where checked; the remainder is of unknown origin. This sample is represented by 30,000 or so clones; 75% to 95% of them were singletons. About 8.6% of the sample is taken by the ten largest. Sequenced material: CD8+ T cells from peripheral blood, taken from a patient given anti-PD-1 treatment. These receptor sequences come from a human donor with melanoma.

In this sample, this clone turned up once. V and J are TRBV20-1 and TRBJ2-1; 13 nucleotides agree with TRBD2. The CDR3 spans 19 residues. Germline values: CDR1 DFQATT, CDR2 SNEGSKA (reference sequence). After removal of 3 bases from V and 8 bases from J, the junction contained 19 bases not matched to a gene. CDR3 DNA sequence: TGCAGTGCTAGTATTACCGACAGGGAACTAGCGGGGGGGAGTGATGAGCAGTTCTTC. Protein: CSASITDRELAGGSDEQFF.

The V call is TRBV9, the J call TRBJ1-1, with 9 bases lining up with TRBD1. The CDR3 covers 12 residues. The V gene's germline CDR1 is SGDLS and CDR2 YYNGEE. V trimming: 3 bases; J trimming: 8 bases; junction bases outside the gene matches: 2. The CDR3 sequence is CASSAGTGEAFF. DNA of the CDR3: TGTGCCAGCAGCGCCGGGACAGGGGAAGCTTTCTTT.

This chain links TRBV19 with TRBJ2-7; TRBD2 matches 9 bases. The germline gives CDR1 LNHDA, CDR2 SQIVND (reference sequence). The CDR3 totals 16 residues. J was trimmed by 1 base and V by 5 bases; bases with no gene match: 9. The CDR3 loop reads CASSAFFSGRSYEQYF. CDR3 DNA: TGTGCCAGTAGTGCGTTCTTTAGCGGGAGATCCTACGAGCAGTACTTC.

V is TRBV27 and J is TRBJ1-2; 7 nucleotides agree with TRBD1. V lost 5 bases and J lost 4; bases outside the gene matches: 7. CDR3 length: 14 amino acids. Germline CDR1 and CDR2: MNHEY and SMNVEV (reference sequence). CDR3: CASSGDPGGYGYTF. The CDR3 bases are TGTGCCAGCAGTGGGGACCCAGGGGGCTATGGCTACACCTTC.

The V gene is TRBV7-9, the J gene TRBJ2-7; 8 bases map to TRBD1. Unmatched junction bases numbered 9, after V lost 5 bases and J lost 6 bases. The CDR3 length is 14 residues. From germline, CDR1 is SEHNR and CDR2 FQNEAQ (reference sequence). The CDR3 DNA reads TGTGCCAGCAGCCTGACAGGGGTAACGGTCGAGCAGTACTTC. Translating gives CASSLTGVTVEQYF.

The V and J genes are TRBV6-1 and TRBJ2-7; a weak D match, TRBD1 (5 bases). CDR1 MNHNS and CDR2 SASEGT come from the germline V gene. The CDR3 runs 15 residues. V lost 0 bases and J 4 bases, leaving 13 bases between the germline ends. CDR3 amino acids: CASSEAGQVRYEQYF. The CDR3 DNA is TGTGCCAGCAGTGAAGCGGGGCAGGTGCGGTACGAGCAGTACTTC.

The J gene is TRBJ2-5, the V gene TRBV29-1, with a possible D match to TRBD1 (6 bases). Trimming took off 6 bases at V and 5 bases at J, with 13 bases between the two ends. CDR3 size: 12 residues. The V gene's germline CDR1 is SQVTM and CDR2 ANQGSEA. The CDR3 here is CSVEQGRETQYF. In DNA form, the CDR3 reads TGCAGCGTGGAACAGGGTCGGGAGACCCAGTACTTC. The full variable domain, rest sourced from reference TRBV29-1 and TRBJ2-5, is SAVISQKPSRDICQRGTSLTIQCQVDSQVTMMFWYRQQPGQSLTLIATANQGSEATYESGFVIDKFPISRPNLTFSTLTVSNMSPEDSSIYLCSVEQGRETQYFGPGTRLLVL.

V usage is TRBV6-5 and J usage is TRBJ2-6, with 8 bases identical to TRBD1. The J segment lost 3 bases and the V segment lost 2 bases, leaving 3 bases of the junction unmatched. Germline V gene lookup returns CDR1 MNHEY and CDR2 SVGAGI. The CDR3 runs 16 residues. The DNA for the CDR3 is TGTGCCAGCAGTTACCAGACAGGGGTTGGGGCCAACGTCCTGACTTTC. Residues: CASSYQTGVGANVLTF.

The chain links TRBV6-4 to TRBJ2-1, with D perhaps matching TRBD2 (6 bases). Germline CDR1 and CDR2: MRHNA and SNTAGT. V was trimmed by 6 bases and J by 10 bases, leaving 10 bases between them. CDR3 length equals 11 residues. For the CDR3, the DNA is TGTGCCAGCAGAGAGGGGAGGGAGCAGTTCTTC. Protein sequence: CASREGREQFF.

The J gene is TRBJ1-3, the V gene TRBV9, with a weak D call TRBD1 (6 bases). Germline CDR1 reads SGDLS; CDR2 reads YYNGEE. The CDR3 length is 15 residues. The ends were cut back, 0 bases at V and 7 bases at J, with 14 bases in the middle. The CDR3 coding sequence is TGTGCCAGCAGCGTAGAGGGGGATCTACGGAACACCATATATTTT. This translates into CASSVEGDLRNTIYF.

The chain couples TRBV7-9 to TRBJ2-7, with 8 bases that match TRBD1. The CDR3 contains 15 residues. V lost 4 bases and J lost 6; bases outside the gene matches: 11. CDR1 and CDR2 (germline): SEHNR, FQNEAQ (reference sequence). This chain's CDR3 is CASSSIRGHPLEQYF. The CDR3 DNA is TGTGCCAGCAGCTCAATCAGGGGGCACCCCCTCGAGCAGTACTTC.

The J gene is TRBJ2-1, the V gene TRBV6-6; no firm D call. The CDR3 consists of 11 residues. From germline, CDR1 is MNHNY and CDR2 SVGAGI (reference sequence). V lost 0 bases, J lost 10 bases, and 4 bases lay in between. CDR3 amino acids: CASSYSKEQFF. CDR3 nucleotide sequence: TGTGCCAGCAGTTACTCGAAAGAGCAGTTCTTC.

The chain links TRBV5-5 to TRBJ1-1, with D unresolved. This CDR3 is 14 amino acids long. The germline CDR1 and CDR2 sequences are SGHKS and YYEKEE (reference sequence). V lost 0 bases to trimming and J lost 5 bases, with 11 bases between them. The CDR3 region has the DNA TGTGCCAGCAGCTTGGGTCCACCCAGGACTGAAGCTTTCTTT. Translating it yields CASSLGPPRTEAFF.

The chain joins TRBV19 to TRBJ2-2; TRBD2 aligns across 8 bases. The CDR3 covers 14 residues. The V segment lost 6 bases and the J segment 4 bases; nucleotides outside the gene matches: 4. The germline gives CDR1 LNHDA, CDR2 SQIVND (reference sequence). CDR3: CASRSGGLTGELFF. The CDR3 region has the DNA TGTGCCAGTAGAAGCGGGGGCCTCACCGGGGAGCTGTTTTTT.

V is TRBV28 and J is TRBJ2-1; maybe TRBD2 (5 bases). From germline, CDR1 is MDHEN and CDR2 SYDVKM. The CDR3 covers 16 residues. Trimming pared 1 base from V and 3 bases from J, leaving 13 bases between. The CDR3 coding sequence is TGTGCCAGCAGTTTATTGGGAGACACGCTCTACAATGAGCAGTTCTTC. Translated: CASSLLGDTLYNEQFF.

V usage is TRBV29-1 and J usage is TRBJ2-2; D is ambiguous. The germline gives CDR1 SQVTM, CDR2 ANQGSEA. V was pared by 4 bases and J by 3 bases, with 3 bases between. The CDR3 contains 11 residues. CDR3 amino acids: CSVVDTGELFF. CDR3 DNA: TGCAGCGTTGTTGACACCGGGGAGCTGTTTTTT.

The chain couples TRBV5-1 to TRBJ2-5; TRBD2 agrees at 13 bases. The V segment lost 2 bases and the J segment 4 bases; nucleotides outside the gene matches: 8. CDR1 is SGHRS, CDR2 YFSETQ, per germline. The CDR3 contains 17 residues. CDR3 loop: CASSFTSGRESPETQYF. The CDR3 DNA reads as TGCGCCAGCAGCTTTACTAGCGGGAGGGAGAGCCCAGAGACCCAGTACTTC.

The chain couples TRBV7-8 to TRBJ2-5; 9 nucleotides line up with TRBD1. The CDR3 consists of 17 residues. V trimming: 1 base; J trimming: 5 bases; junction bases outside the gene matches: 11. Germline V gene sequence: CDR1 SGHVS, CDR2 FQNEAQ. CDR3 nucleotide sequence: TGTGCCAGCAGCTTAGAGGGCGTAACAGGGGGCTGGGAGACCCAGTACTTC. It encodes CASSLEGVTGGWETQYF.

The CDR3 sequence is CASSLAALYGYTF. CDR3 nucleotides: TGTGCCAGCAGCTTAGCAGCGTTGTATGGCTACACCTTC. The chain links TRBV28 to TRBJ1-2; D is uncertain. The CDR3 runs to 13 residues. Germline V gives CDR1 MDHEN, CDR2 SYDVKM. V was trimmed by 6 bases and J by 5 bases, leaving 13 bases between them.

The genes are TRBV28 and TRBJ1-1; D is unclear. V was cut by 3 bases and J by 3 bases, with 5 bases left in between. The CDR3 contains 12 residues. Germline CDR1 MDHEN, CDR2 SYDVKM. The CDR3: CASSFADTEAFF. Here the CDR3 DNA reads TGTGCCAGCAGTTTTGCGGACACTGAAGCTTTCTTT. The full variable domain, rest sourced from reference TRBV28 and TRBJ1-1, is DVKVTQSSRYLVKRTGEKVFLECVQDMDHENMFWYRQDPGLGLRLIYFSYDVKMKEKGDIPEGYSVSREKKERFSLILESASTNQTSMYLCASSFADTEAFFGQGTRLTVV.

This clone was recorded only once. V gene TRBV30 combines with J gene TRBJ1-2; TRBD1 aligns across 9 bases. Germline V lookup: CDR1 GTSNPN, CDR2 SVGIG (reference sequence). V lost 2 bases and J lost 10; bases outside the gene matches: 20. The CDR3 loop spans 17 amino acids. CDR3: CAWSLGTGTIRGRVYTF. CDR3 nucleotide sequence: TGTGCCTGGAGTCTAGGGACAGGGACGATAAGAGGCAGGGTCTACACCTTC.

The chain has TRBV2 and TRBJ2-5; no definite D call. The CDR3 is made up of 11 amino acids. V shed 2 bases and J shed 7 bases, with 5 bases lying between them. In germline, CDR1 is SNHLY, CDR2 FYNNEI. The CDR3 spells CASSEIGTQYF. The CDR3, as DNA: TGTGCCAGCAGTGAAATTGGGACCCAGTACTTC.

V is TRBV5-4 and J is TRBJ2-7; TRBD1 might be the D (6 bases). The CDR3 extends over 17 amino acids. Germline CDR1 reads SGHNT; CDR2 reads YYREEE (reference sequence). V was clipped by 0 bases and J by 5 bases, with 21 bases between them. CDR3 coding DNA: TGTGCCAGCAGCTTGGGACCCGGACAGCGAACCCTTCACGAGCAGTACTTC. It translates to CASSLGPGQRTLHEQYF.

The J gene is TRBJ2-3, the V gene TRBV9, with unresolved D. The germline V and J ends were trimmed by 4 bases and 6 bases, with 15 bases remaining between them. Germline V gene lookup returns CDR1 SGDLS and CDR2 YYNGEE. CDR3 length equals 14 residues. CDR3 coding DNA: TGTGCCAGCAGCTCCGGACGGTTAGGTGATACGCAGTATTTT. Its translation is CASSSGRLGDTQYF.

The chain couples TRBV27 to TRBJ1-5; TRBD1 might be the D (6 bases). This CDR3 contains 12 residues. Germline V gene data show CDR1 as MNHEY and CDR2 as SMNVEV (reference sequence). CDR3 residues: CASGDNNQPQHF. CDR3 coding DNA: TGTGCTAGCGGGGACAACAATCAGCCCCAGCATTTT.

The chain couples TRBV11-3 to TRBJ2-1; D is possibly TRBD1 (6 bases). V lost 3 bases to trimming and J lost 6 bases, with 18 bases between them. This CDR3 is 16 amino acids long. CDR1 is SGHNT, CDR2 YENEEA, per germline. CDR3 protein: CASSFGQGSGVNEQFF. Here the CDR3 DNA reads TGTGCCAGCAGCTTTGGCCAGGGGAGCGGAGTCAATGAGCAGTTCTTC. Combining the CDR3 with reference TRBV11-3 and TRBJ2-1 gives the whole variable domain EAGVVQSPRYKIIEKKQPVAFWCNPISGHNTLYWYLQNLGQGPELLIRYENEEAVDDSQLPKDRFSAERLKGVDSTLKIQPAELGDSAVYLCASSFGQGSGVNEQFFGPGTRLTVL.

J is TRBJ2-5 and V is TRBV7-8; D may be TRBD2 (5 bases). Germline V lookup: CDR1 SGHVS, CDR2 FQNEAQ. V was trimmed by 5 bases and J by 0 bases, leaving 13 bases between them. CDR3 length: 15 amino acids. CDR3 amino acids: CASSPGLSYQETQYF. The CDR3 DNA reads TGTGCCAGCAGCCCCGGACTTTCGTACCAAGAGACCCAGTACTTC.